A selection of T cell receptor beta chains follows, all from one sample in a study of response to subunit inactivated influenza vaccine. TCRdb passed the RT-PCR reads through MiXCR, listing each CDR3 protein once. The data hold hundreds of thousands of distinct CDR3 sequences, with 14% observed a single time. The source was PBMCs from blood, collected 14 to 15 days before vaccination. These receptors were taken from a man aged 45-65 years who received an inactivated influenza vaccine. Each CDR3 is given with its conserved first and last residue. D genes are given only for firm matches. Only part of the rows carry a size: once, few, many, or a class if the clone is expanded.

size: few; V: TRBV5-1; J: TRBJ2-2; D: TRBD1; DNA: TGCGCCAGCAGCTTGGCCACGGGCAGGGGGCATGGCGGGGAGCTGTTTTTT; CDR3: CASSLATGRGHGGELFF
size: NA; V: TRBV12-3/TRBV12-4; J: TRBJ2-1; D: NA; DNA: TGTGCCAGCAGTCCTGGCCGGAGGAGTGAGCAGTTCTTC; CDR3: CASSPGRRSEQFF
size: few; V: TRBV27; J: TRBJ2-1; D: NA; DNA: TGTGCCAGCGGGGAAAGGTTCGGAGGTGGTGAGCAGTTCTTC; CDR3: CASGERFGGGEQFF
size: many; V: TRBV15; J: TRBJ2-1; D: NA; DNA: TGTGCCACCAGCCGGGGGCAACAGACTTACAATGAGCAGTTCTTC; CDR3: CATSRGQQTYNEQFF
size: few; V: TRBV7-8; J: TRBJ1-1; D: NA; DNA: TGTGCCAGCAGCCCCAACAGGGTCACTGAAGCTTTCTTT; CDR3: CASSPNRVTEAFF
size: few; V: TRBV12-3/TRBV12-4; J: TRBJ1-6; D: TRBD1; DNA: TGTGCCAGCAGGTTGACAGGGGCAAATTCACCCCTCCACTTT; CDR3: CASRLTGANSPLHF
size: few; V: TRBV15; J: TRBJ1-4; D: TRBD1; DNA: TGTGCCACCAGCAGGGACAGGGGTTACGAAAAACTGTTTTTT; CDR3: CATSRDRGYEKLFF
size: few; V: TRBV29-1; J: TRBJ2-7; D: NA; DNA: TGCAGCGCTAAACAGGGCTCAGCCTACGAGCAGTACTTC; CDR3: CSAKQGSAYEQYF
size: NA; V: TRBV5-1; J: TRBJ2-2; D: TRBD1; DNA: TGCGTCAGCAGCAGGGGGTCCTTGGACACCGGGGAGCTGTTTTTT; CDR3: CVSSRGSLDTGELFF
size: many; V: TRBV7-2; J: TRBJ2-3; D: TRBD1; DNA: TGTGCCAGCAGCCTGAGGACAGGGGCGCAGTATTTT; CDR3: CASSLRTGAQYF
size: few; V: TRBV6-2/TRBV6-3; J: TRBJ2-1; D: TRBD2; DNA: TGTGCCAGCATCCGAGCCGGGAGGGCAAATGAGCAGTTCTTC; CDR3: CASIRAGRANEQFF
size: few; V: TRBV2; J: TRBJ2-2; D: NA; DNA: TGTGCCAGCACCATGGAGGCTTCGAACACCGGGGAGCTGTTTTTT; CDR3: CASTMEASNTGELFF
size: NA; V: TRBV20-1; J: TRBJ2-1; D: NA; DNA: TGCAGTGCTAGGCTGGGGGCCGGTTCCTACAATGAGCAGTTCTTC; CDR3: CSARLGAGSYNEQFF
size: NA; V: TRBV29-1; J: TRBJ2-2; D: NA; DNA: TGCAGCGTTGTTTCGGGAAACACCGGGGAGCTGTTTTTT; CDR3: CSVVSGNTGELFF
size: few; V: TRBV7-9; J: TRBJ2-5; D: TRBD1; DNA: TGTGCCAGCAGCTTATATGGCCAGGGGGCAGAGACCCAGTACTTC; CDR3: CASSLYGQGAETQYF
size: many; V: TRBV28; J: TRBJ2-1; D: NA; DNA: TGTGCCAGCAGTTTAGGTGGTCAGACCTACAATGAGCAGTTCTTC; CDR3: CASSLGGQTYNEQFF
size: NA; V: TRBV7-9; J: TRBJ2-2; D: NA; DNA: TGTGCCAGCAGCTTAACCCTCACCGGGGAGCTGTTTTTT; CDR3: CASSLTLTGELFF
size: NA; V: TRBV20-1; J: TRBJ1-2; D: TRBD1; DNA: TGCAGTGCGCCGGGACAGGGGGACTTCTATGGCTACACCTTC; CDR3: CSAPGQGDFYGYTF
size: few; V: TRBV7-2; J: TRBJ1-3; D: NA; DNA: TGTGCCAGCAGCCGGGAATCTTACTCTGGAAACACCATATATTTT; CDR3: CASSRESYSGNTIYF
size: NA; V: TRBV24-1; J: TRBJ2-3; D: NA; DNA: TGTGCCACCAGTGAGCCAGGGTCCGATACGCAGTATTTT; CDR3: CATSEPGSDTQYF